This T cell receptor beta chain was recovered during a study of PD-L1 blockade in urothelial cancer. About the research overall: Patients' prior chemotherapy regimens numbered 0 to 3. Blood was analyzed 3 weeks (second dose) and 6 weeks after treatment start. Findings and limits, study-wide: For durable-benefit patients, tumor-associated blood clones expanded more at 3 weeks.

Specified time point: pretreatment peripheral blood. V was clipped by 4 bases and J by 7 bases; unmatched bases: 4. This CDR3 spans 14 amino acids. Germline CDR1 is ENHRY and CDR2 is SYGVKD. Spiked synthetic TCR analogs estimated absolute template abundance per PCR. Sequencing used immunoSEQ multiplex PCR; TCRdb keeps in-frame clones, though not all of them. The table lists 130,000 or so clones, 70% to 85% of them singletons. Points on this clone: The antigen is undetermined.

The chain combines TRBV10-3 with TRBJ1-6; 7 positions agree with TRBD1. This specimen consisted of PBMCs, obtained around atezolizumab (anti-PD-L1) treatment. This TCR derives from a man aged 50 to 59 with urothelial cancer. CDR3 nucleotides: TGTGCCATCAGTGGGCAACAGGGGAATTCACCCCTCCACTTT. This encodes CAISGQQGNSPLHF.